The 26 T cell receptor beta chains presented below share a single source sample, sequenced in a study of cytomegalovirus exposure and HLA in healthy donors. Amplification used 60 Vbeta primers and 13 Jbeta primers. Libraries were prepared by immunoSEQ multiplex PCR; TCRdb keeps only in-frame clonotypes and omits some of them. The sample includes approximately 160,000 clones, around 78% of them seen just once. The sequenced material came from PBMCs. These receptor sequences come from a man between 35 and 55 years old in good health and CMV-seronegative.

The table lists this clone with a count of one. V and J are TRBV5-1 and TRBJ2-1; TRBD1 aligns across 8 bases. CDR3 length equals 15 residues. V trimming: 0 bases; J trimming: 8 bases; junction bases outside the gene matches: 7. Germline V gene lookup returns CDR1 SGHRS and CDR2 YFSETQ. The CDR3 here is CASSLDRGIGDEQFF. The CDR3 DNA reads TGCGCCAGCAGCTTGGACAGGGGGATTGGCGATGAGCAGTTCTTC.

This sequence joins TRBV18 and TRBJ2-7, with 10 bases matching TRBD2. CDR1 and CDR2 from the germline V gene are KGHSH and LQKENI. CDR3 length: 16 amino acids. V gave up 3 bases and J gave up 4 bases; unmatched junction bases: 9. The CDR3 region is CASSPTPGLATYEQYV. The CDR3 region has the DNA TGTGCCAGCTCACCTACCCCGGGACTAGCGACTTACGAGCAGTACGTC.

The V and J genes are TRBV5-1 and TRBJ1-5, with a tentative D call TRBD1 (5 bases). Germline CDR1 and CDR2: SGHRS and YFSETQ. The V gene lost 1 base and the J gene lost 8 bases, with 13 bases spanning the gap. The CDR3 covers 14 residues. CDR3 residues: CASSLQGNGEPQHF. CDR3 DNA sequence: TGCGCCAGCAGCTTGCAGGGCAATGGGGAGCCCCAGCATTTT. The whole variable domain, filled in from reference TRBV5-1 and TRBJ1-5, reads KAGVTQTPRYLIKTRGQQVTLSCSPISGHRSVSWYQQTPGQGLQFLFEYFSETQRNKGNFPGRFSGRQFSNSRSEMNVSTLELGDSALYLCASSLQGNGEPQHFGDGTRLSIL.

This chain connects TRBV6-5 to TRBJ1-1; D is unclear. Germline CDR1 MNHEY, CDR2 SVGAGI. This CDR3 contains 13 residues. Trimming removed 7 bases at V and 1 base at J, with 10 bases between. CDR3 loop: CASKRVTNTEAFF. Here the CDR3 DNA reads TGTGCCAGCAAGAGGGTAACGAACACTGAAGCTTTCTTT.

The chain recombines TRBV7-9 with TRBJ2-2; D may be TRBD1 (5 bases). The germline V and J ends were trimmed by 5 bases and 5 bases, with 12 bases remaining between them. The CDR3 runs 14 residues. Germline CDR1 SEHNR, CDR2 FQNEAQ (reference sequence). CDR3 residues: CASSAQGSTGELFF. The CDR3 coding sequence is TGTGCCAGCAGCGCCCAGGGTAGTACCGGGGAGCTGTTTTTT. The entire variable domain, with the rest obtained from reference TRBV7-9 and TRBJ2-2, is as follows: DTGVSQNPRHKITKRGQNVTFRCDPISEHNRLYWYRQTLGQGPEFLTYFQNEAQLEKSRLLSDRFSAERPKGSFSTLEIQRTEQGDSAMYLCASSAQGSTGELFFGEGSRLTVL.

The V gene is TRBV6-1, the J gene TRBJ1-1; weak D call: TRBD1 (6 bases). Per germline, CDR1 MNHNS and CDR2 SASEGT. Trimming left V 5 bases short and J 1 base short, with 8 bases between. The CDR3 consists of 13 residues. CDR3 sequence reads: CASSPRGNTEAFF. DNA for the CDR3: TGTGCCAGCAGTCCCAGGGGGAACACTGAAGCTTTCTTT.

The gene calls are TRBV7-8 and TRBJ2-4, with D tentatively TRBD2 (6 bases). This CDR3 spans 13 amino acids. V lost 1 base and J 10 bases, leaving 11 bases between the germline ends. Per germline, CDR1 SGHVS and CDR2 FQNEAQ. CDR3 nucleotide sequence: TGTGCCAGCAGCTTAGGGAGGGAAGGAATTCAGTACTTC. Protein sequence: CASSLGREGIQYF.

This clone has a handful of counts. The genes are TRBV6-5 and TRBJ1-4, with 9 positions matching TRBD1. The germline CDR1 and CDR2 sequences are MNHEY and SVGAGI. With V trimmed by 6 bases and J by 8 bases, 7 bases remained unmatched. This CDR3 has 14 amino acids. CDR3 bases: TGTGCCAGCAGCTTGGGACAGGGAGGGGAAAAACTGTTTTTT. Translated, it gives CASSLGQGGEKLFF.

This sequence joins TRBV5-4 and TRBJ2-5; maybe TRBD2 (6 bases). Between the trimmed V and J ends, which lost 0 bases and 3 bases, there was a span of 12 bases. Germline CDR1 is SGHNT and CDR2 is YYREEE (reference sequence). The CDR3 is 15 amino acids. CDR3: CASSLDPGVEETQYF. The CDR3 nucleotides are TGTGCCAGCAGCTTGGACCCGGGAGTTGAAGAGACCCAGTACTTC.

J is TRBJ2-3 and V is TRBV7-2, with a tentative D call TRBD2 (6 bases). This CDR3 has 16 residues. CDR1 is SGHTA and CDR2 is FQGNSA in the germline V gene. Trimming took off 1 base at V and 3 bases at J, with 14 bases between the two ends. The CDR3 DNA sequence: TGTGCCAGCAGCTTAGTTACCGGGAGTGAGACAGATACGCAGTATTTT. Its translation is CASSLVTGSETDTQYF.

This clone was picked up one time. This chain joins TRBV4-1 and TRBJ1-1; 7 positions match TRBD1. Unmatched junction bases numbered 9, after V lost 0 bases and J lost 5 bases. The CDR3 is 16 amino acids. Per the germline V gene, CDR1 is MGHRA and CDR2 is YSYEKL. In DNA, the CDR3 is TGCGCCAGCAGCCAAGATCGCACAGGGGCTGGGACTGAAGCTTTCTTT. Its protein is CASSQDRTGAGTEAFF.

CDR3: CASSSRDRGSNEQFF. In DNA form, the CDR3 reads TGTGCCAGCAGCTCCCGAGACAGGGGGAGCAATGAGCAGTTCTTC. The V call is TRBV7-3, the J call TRBJ2-1, with 9 bases fitting TRBD1. Per germline, CDR1 SGHTA and CDR2 FQGTGA. J gave up 6 bases and V 4 bases, and 7 bases lay outside the gene matches. The CDR3 runs 15 residues. Full variable domain (rest looked up from reference TRBV7-3 and TRBJ2-1): GAGVSQTPSNKVTEKGKYVELRCDPISGHTALYWYRQSLGQGPEFLIYFQGTGAADDSGLPNDRFFAVRPEGSVSTLKIQRTERGDSAVYLCASSSRDRGSNEQFFGPGTRLTVL.

This clone was counted once. The chain employs TRBV27 and TRBJ2-7; D is unclear. V shed 3 bases and J shed 0 bases, with 6 bases lying between them. The CDR3 covers 13 residues. CDR1 and CDR2 (germline): MNHEY, SMNVEV (reference sequence). The CDR3 region is CASSFSSSYEQYF. CDR3 sequence (DNA): TGTGCCAGCAGTTTTTCCAGCTCCTACGAGCAGTACTTC.

The rearrangement joins TRBV29-1 to TRBJ2-5; no clear D gene. V was shortened by 6 bases and J by 1 base, with 12 bases between the two germline ends. Germline loops: CDR1 SQVTM, CDR2 ANQGSEA. This CDR3 has 13 residues. The CDR3 reads CSVLRGIQETQYF. CDR3 DNA sequence: TGCAGCGTCCTCCGCGGCATCCAAGAGACCCAGTACTTC.

In regard to this clone: One end of the junction fails to match germline, which may point to a read error. The chain combines TRBV6-1 with TRBJ2-6; 8 bases fit TRBD2. This CDR3 is 19 amino acids long. CDR1 and CDR2 (germline): MNHNS, SASEGT. The CDR3 here is CASSEHRGGQPSGANGLTF. The CDR3 nucleotides are TGTGCCAGCAGTGAACACCGGGGGGGGCAGCCCTCTGGGGCCAACGGCCTGACTTTC.

This clone came up a few times. V is TRBV7-3 and J is TRBJ1-2; TRBD1 matches at 8 bases. This CDR3 is 17 amino acids long. Trimming removed 5 bases from V and 2 bases from J; junction bases left unmatched: 13. Germline CDR1 SGHTA, CDR2 FQGTGA. As DNA, the CDR3 is TGTGCCAGCAGCCGGACTGTGAACAGGGGGGAAAACTATGGCTACACCTTC. It codes for CASSRTVNRGENYGYTF.

The gene calls are TRBV30 and TRBJ1-5, with 12 positions matching TRBD1. The CDR3 extends over 16 amino acids. Per the germline V gene, CDR1 is GTSNPN and CDR2 is SVGIG (reference sequence). Trimming took 2 bases from V and 9 from J; bases not matched to a gene: 11. CDR3 sequence reads: CAWSSSGQGAYRPQHF. The CDR3 DNA reads TGTGCCTGGAGTAGCTCGGGACAGGGGGCTTATCGGCCCCAGCATTTT.

The V gene is TRBV2, the J gene TRBJ2-1; D is perhaps TRBD2 (7 bases). Looked up from germline, CDR1 is SNHLY and CDR2 is FYNNEI. The CDR3 is 14 amino acids. Trimming removed 4 bases at V and 9 bases at J, with 16 bases between. The CDR3 loop reads CASSGGWGGFEQFF. The CDR3 region has the DNA TGTGCCAGCAGTGGTGGGTGGGGGGGCTTTGAGCAGTTCTTC. The whole variable domain, filled in from reference TRBV2 and TRBJ2-1, reads EPEVTQTPSHQVTQMGQEVILRCVPISNHLYFYWYRQILGQKVEFLVSFYNNEISEKSEIFDDQFSVERPDGSNFTLKIRSTKLEDSAMYFCASSGGWGGFEQFFGPGTRLTVL.

The rearrangement joins TRBV18 to TRBJ2-3; tentatively, D is TRBD2 (5 bases). The germline CDR1 and CDR2 sequences are KGHSH and LQKENI. This CDR3 is 15 amino acids long. Trimming took off 4 bases at V and 4 bases at J, with 15 bases between the two ends. In nucleotides, the CDR3 is TGTGCCAGCTCACGCCCCCTCCCGAGGGCAGATACGCAGTATTTT. Translating gives CASSRPLPRADTQYF.

The chain combines TRBV2 with TRBJ2-1, with D tentatively TRBD2 (6 bases). The CDR3 is 13 residues long. Deletions cut 4 bases from V and 6 bases from J, with 10 bases between. Germline assignment: CDR1 SNHLY and CDR2 FYNNEI. In DNA form, the CDR3 reads TGTGCCAGCAGTGGTGGGAGGAGCAATGAGCAGTTCTTC. Its translation is CASSGGRSNEQFF.

This clone was picked up a small number of times. The chain has TRBV7-9 and TRBJ2-1; D may be TRBD1 (5 bases). Germline CDR1 SEHNR, CDR2 FQNEAQ (reference sequence). Trimming took 5 bases from V and 8 from J, leaving 13 bases between them. This CDR3 has 13 residues. CDR3 loop: CASSPLQGDEQFF. Written as DNA, the CDR3 is TGTGCCAGCAGCCCGCTCCAGGGTGATGAGCAGTTCTTC.

The chain uses TRBV9 and TRBJ1-1; D not resolved. Trimming took off 1 base at V and 1 base at J, with 11 bases between the two ends. This CDR3 has 15 amino acids. CDR1 is SGDLS and CDR2 is YYNGEE in the germline V gene. The chain's CDR3 is CASSVSSSGNTEAFF. The CDR3 nucleotides read TGTGCCAGCAGCGTAAGTTCTTCAGGGAACACTGAAGCTTTCTTT.

This chain joins TRBV27 and TRBJ1-2; 7 bases are a match to TRBD1. CDR1 and CDR2 (germline): MNHEY, SMNVEV (reference sequence). V shed 5 bases, J shed 1 base, and the junction held 7 bases outside the gene matches. The CDR3 consists of 15 residues. The CDR3 DNA reads TGTGCCAGCAGTCCGCCCGACAGGGTTAACTATGGCTACACCTTC. This translates into CASSPPDRVNYGYTF.

The chain uses TRBV10-1 and TRBJ2-7; D perhaps matches TRBD2 (7 bases). V lost 8 bases and J lost 0, with 29 bases in between. The CDR3 is 19 amino acids. Germline CDR1 and CDR2: WNHNN and SYGVQD (reference sequence). This CDR3 is CASFRGAGPKERSSYEQYV. The DNA of the CDR3 is TGCGCCAGCTTTCGGGGGGCCGGGCCCAAAGAAAGGAGCTCCTACGAGCAGTACGTC.

The chain is built from TRBV6-5 and TRBJ1-3; D is uncertain. V was cut by 0 bases and J by 3 bases, with 12 bases left in between. Germline V gene lookup returns CDR1 MNHEY and CDR2 SVGAGI. There are 16 residues in the CDR3. This chain's CDR3 is CASSYSRALSGNTIYF. CDR3 DNA sequence: TGTGCCAGCAGTTACTCCCGCGCTTTAAGTGGAAACACCATATATTTT.

The rearrangement joins TRBV19 to TRBJ1-1; TRBD1 matches 8 bases. Trimming removed 6 bases from V and 6 bases from J; junction bases left unmatched: 6. Germline CDR1 reads LNHDA; CDR2 reads SQIVND (reference sequence). The CDR3 is 13 amino acids. The CDR3 here is CASRETGVAEAFF. CDR3 in DNA: TGTGCCAGTAGGGAGACAGGGGTTGCTGAAGCTTTCTTT.